Presented here are 30 T cell receptor beta chains from one specimen sequenced in a study of T cells after posttransplantation cyclophosphamide. Some clones are missing from TCRdb's copy, which holds only in-frame ones; the method was immunoSEQ multiplex PCR. The sample includes about 10,000 clones, 95% to 98% seen only once; the top ten take roughly 0.25%. Cells defined as naive were viable CD3+CD4+ or CD3+CD8+ and CCR7+CD45RA+CD45RO-CD95-CD27+CD28+. The sequenced sample consisted of naive CD4+ T cells sorted from PBMCs. Receptors were obtained from a woman aged 55 to 70 in good health, CMV-negative, and a related stem cell transplant donor.

The CDR3 DNA reads as TGCGCCAGCAGCCAAGAGGTAGCGGGCCAAGAGACCCAGTACTTC. This codes for CASSQEVAGQETQYF. The chain employs TRBV4-3 and TRBJ2-5; 7 nucleotides agree with TRBD2. The CDR3 runs 15 residues. Germline V gene lookup returns CDR1 LGHNA and CDR2 YSLEER. V shed 0 bases, J shed 1 base, and the junction held 2 bases outside the gene matches.

The chain uses TRBV25-1 and TRBJ1-4; D is ambiguous. With 5 bases removed from V and 7 bases from J, the gap between germline ends came to 11 bases. Germline values: CDR1 MGHDK, CDR2 SYGVNS. The CDR3 contains 13 residues. The CDR3 DNA reads TGTGCCAGCAGTCCTTCTGGTAGTGAAAAACTGTTTTTT. It codes for CASSPSGSEKLFF. Based on the CDR3 plus reference TRBV25-1 and TRBJ1-4, the full variable domain is EADIYQTPRYLVIGTGKKITLECSQTMGHDKMYWYQQDPGMELHLIHYSYGVNSTEKGDLSSESTVSRIRTEHFPLTLESARPSHTSQYLCASSPSGSEKLFFGSGTQLSVL.

The chain combines TRBV7-2 with TRBJ1-5, with TRBD1 matching 9 bases. J was trimmed by 8 bases and V by 6 bases; bases with no gene match: 11. Germline loops: CDR1 SGHTA, CDR2 FQGNSA. The CDR3 has 15 residues. CDR3 region: CASSYTGGKGEPQHF. The CDR3 DNA reads TGTGCCAGCAGTTATACAGGGGGCAAAGGAGAGCCCCAGCATTTT. Drawing the rest from reference TRBV7-2 and TRBJ1-5, the complete variable domain is GAGVSQSPSNKVTEKGKDVELRCDPISGHTALYWYRQSLGQGLEFLIYFQGNSAPDKSGLPSDRFSAERTGGSVSTLTIQRTQQEDSAVYLCASSYTGGKGEPQHFGDGTRLSIL.

The chain recombines TRBV28 with TRBJ2-1; 8 nucleotides align to TRBD2. Germline assignment: CDR1 MDHEN and CDR2 SYDVKM. The V and J ends lost 4 bases and 6 bases, in that order; junction bases with no gene match: 8. CDR3 length: 15 residues. The CDR3 DNA reads as TGTGCCAGCAGTTGGTCGGGACTAGGGTTCAATGAGCAGTTCTTC. Translating gives CASSWSGLGFNEQFF.

The V and J genes are TRBV4-3 and TRBJ1-4; D possibly corresponds to TRBD1 (5 bases). The V gene lost 0 bases and the J gene lost 7 bases, with 15 bases spanning the gap. This CDR3 region has 16 residues. Looked up from germline, CDR1 is LGHNA and CDR2 is YSLEER. CDR3 loop: CASSQDLPGLPEKLFF. The CDR3 coding sequence is TGCGCCAGCAGCCAAGATCTTCCAGGGCTACCTGAAAAACTGTTTTTT.

This chain connects TRBV19 to TRBJ1-4; the D gene is possibly TRBD1 (5 bases). Germline values: CDR1 LNHDA, CDR2 SQIVND (reference sequence). The CDR3 sequence is 15 residues long. Deletions cut 7 bases from V and 5 bases from J, with 17 bases between. This chain's CDR3 is CASNSYGGGNEKLFF. In nucleotides, the CDR3 is TGTGCCAGTAATAGTTACGGGGGTGGAAATGAAAAACTGTTTTTT.

The gene calls are TRBV11-2 and TRBJ2-1, with TRBD2 as a possible D gene (6 bases). CDR1 is SGHAT, CDR2 FQNNGV, per germline. The length of the CDR3 is 15 residues. V lost 7 bases to trimming and J lost 7 bases, with 20 bases between them. The CDR3 region is CASKYSGTRLNEQFF. CDR3 in DNA: TGTGCCAGCAAATATTCCGGGACTCGCTTGAATGAGCAGTTCTTC.

In the case of this clone: The identical CDR3 is also encoded by other nucleotide sequences in the sample. The V and J genes are TRBV19 and TRBJ1-6; 11 positions agree with TRBD1. The V gene end was trimmed by 8 bases and the J gene end by 13 bases; junction bases not matched to a gene: 7. The CDR3 extends over 13 amino acids. Germline CDR1 and CDR2: LNHDA and SQIVND (reference sequence). This CDR3 reads CASLGTGGSPLHF. The CDR3, as DNA: TGTGCCAGTCTGGGGACAGGGGGTTCCCCCCTCCACTTT.

This clone was found once. The chain carries TRBV4-3 and TRBJ2-1; 13 positions match TRBD2. Germline assignment: CDR1 LGHNA and CDR2 YSLEER. The CDR3 loop spans 15 amino acids. V shed 2 bases, J shed 7 bases, and the junction held 2 bases outside the gene matches. CDR3 coding DNA: TGCGCCAGCAGCCAACCGGGACTAGCGGGAAATGAGCAGTTCTTC. Translated: CASSQPGLAGNEQFF.

This sequence joins TRBV2 and TRBJ1-6, with 12 bases fitting TRBD1. The V and J ends lost 7 bases and 8 bases, in that order; junction bases with no gene match: 9. Germline lookup yields CDR1 SNHLY and CDR2 FYNNEI. The CDR3 sequence is 16 residues long. CDR3 protein: CASIPAWDRGHSPLHF. Here the CDR3 DNA reads TGTGCCAGCATCCCCGCTTGGGACAGGGGGCATTCACCCCTCCACTTT.

The rearrangement links TRBV9 to TRBJ2-5; 7 bases agree with TRBD1. Trimming cost V 2 bases and J 5 bases; bases outside gene matches: 6. The CDR3 extends over 14 amino acids. CDR1 SGDLS and CDR2 YYNGEE come from the germline V gene. DNA for the CDR3: TGTGCCAGCAGCGTCGACAGGGTCCGGGAGACCCAGTACTTC. Translated: CASSVDRVRETQYF.

This clone appeared once. The chain links TRBV6-1 to TRBJ2-5; 10 bases match TRBD2. The CDR3 contains 15 residues. V was clipped by 1 base and J by 2 bases; unmatched bases: 1. CDR1 and CDR2 from the germline V gene are MNHNS and SASEGT. CDR3 in DNA: TGTGCCAGCAGTGAAGGACTAGCGGGTCAAGAGACCCAGTACTTC. Amino acid sequence: CASSEGLAGQETQYF.

This chain connects TRBV6-5 to TRBJ2-7; 8 bases align to TRBD2. The ends lost 7 bases at V and 1 base at J; junction bases unmatched: 6. The CDR3 runs to 14 residues. Germline loops: CDR1 MNHEY, CDR2 SVGAGI. The CDR3 sequence: CASTPRGGSYEQYV. The CDR3 nucleotides are TGTGCCAGCACCCCCCGGGGGGGTTCCTACGAGCAGTACGTC.

The rearrangement uses TRBV6-5 and TRBJ2-7; 15 positions match TRBD2. Per the germline V gene, CDR1 is MNHEY and CDR2 is SVGAGI. With 5 bases clipped from V and 8 bases from J, the junction kept 4 bases outside the gene matches. The CDR3 sequence is 14 residues long. This CDR3 is CASSKGLAGGKQYF. The CDR3 DNA reads TGTGCCAGCAGTAAGGGACTAGCGGGAGGAAAGCAGTACTTC.

The genes are TRBV30 and TRBJ1-1; D is undetermined. The length of the CDR3 is 12 residues. Looked up from germline, CDR1 is GTSNPN and CDR2 is SVGIG (reference sequence). In DNA, the CDR3 is TGTGGATTGGCGGGCGGAAGGACTGAAGCTTTCTTT. Translation gives CGLAGGRTEAFF.

The chain joins TRBV10-3 to TRBJ2-1, with a weak D call TRBD1 (5 bases). V was shortened by 7 bases and J by 3 bases, with 16 bases between the two germline ends. Germline CDR1 and CDR2: ENHRY and SYGVKD. The CDR3 is made up of 15 amino acids. The DNA of the CDR3 is TGTGCCATCAAGAAGGGGAATTCTCTCTACAATGAGCAGTTCTTC. Translation: CAIKKGNSLYNEQFF.

V and J are TRBV7-6 and TRBJ1-1; the D gene is possibly TRBD1 (5 bases). Germline V CDR1 and CDR2: SGHVS, FNYEAQ. Trimming pared 0 bases from V and 1 base from J, leaving 9 bases between. The CDR3 extends over 15 amino acids. DNA of the CDR3: TGTGCCAGCAGCTTAGCGGTAGGGGCGAACACTGAAGCTTTCTTT. As protein: CASSLAVGANTEAFF.

This clone was found once. V gene TRBV5-1 combines with J gene TRBJ1-4; possible D gene TRBD1, 6 bases. CDR1 is SGHRS, CDR2 YFSETQ, per germline. The V and J ends lost 5 bases and 11 bases respectively, with 16 bases between them. The CDR3 runs to 13 residues. The CDR3 region has the DNA TGCGCCAGCAGTTGGGGGCTGGGGGGGAAACTGTTTTTT. Amino acid sequence: CASSWGLGGKLFF.

J is TRBJ2-3 and V is TRBV5-4; D tentatively fits TRBD1 or TRBD2 (6 bases each). This CDR3 is built from 13 residues. CDR1 is SGHNT, CDR2 YYREEE, per germline (reference sequence). V lost 9 bases, J lost 4 bases, and 15 bases lay in between. The CDR3 DNA reads as TGTGCCACCAGGGGACTTAATGCAGATACGCAGTATTTT. Translated, it gives CATRGLNADTQYF.

This chain connects TRBV19 to TRBJ2-5; TRBD2 is a possible D gene (6 bases). Looked up from germline, CDR1 is LNHDA and CDR2 is SQIVND (reference sequence). The length of the CDR3 is 13 residues. The V end lost 7 bases, the J end lost 5 bases, and 14 bases lay between the germline ends. The DNA of the CDR3 is TGTGCCAGTAACTCGGGGAGGCGGGAGACCCAGTACTTC. It codes for CASNSGRRETQYF. Full variable domain (missing parts from reference TRBV19 and TRBJ2-5): DGGITQSPKYLFRKEGQNVTLSCEQNLNHDAMYWYRQDPGQGLRLIYYSQIVNDFQKGDIAEGYSVSREKKESFPLTVTSAQKNPTAFYLCASNSGRRETQYFGPGTRLLVL.

The chain has TRBV5-1 and TRBJ2-7, with TRBD1 as a possible D gene (6 bases). This CDR3 spans 15 amino acids. Trimming removed 4 bases from V and 6 bases from J, with 20 bases in between. Germline CDR1 SGHRS, CDR2 YFSETQ. CDR3 in amino acids: CASSLWTGLGGEQYF. CDR3 DNA sequence: TGCGCCAGCAGCCTGTGGACGGGGTTAGGGGGCGAGCAGTACTTC. The full variable domain, in which reference TRBV5-1 and TRBJ2-7 provide the parts outside the CDR3, is KAGVTQTPRYLIKTRGQQVTLSCSPISGHRSVSWYQQTPGQGLQFLFEYFSETQRNKGNFPGRFSGRQFSNSRSEMNVSTLELGDSALYLCASSLWTGLGGEQYFGPGTRLTVT.

The CDR3 loop is CASSLTSGGNTEAFF. The CDR3 coding sequence is TGTGCCAGCTCACTAACCTCCGGGGGAAACACTGAAGCTTTCTTT. The rearrangement uses TRBV18 and TRBJ1-1; D is perhaps TRBD1 (5 bases). CDR1 and CDR2 (germline): KGHSH, LQKENI. V lost 4 bases to trimming and J lost 2 bases, with 14 bases between them. The CDR3 sequence is 15 residues long.

This clone was seen a single time. The chain combines TRBV4-2 with TRBJ2-1; 9 bases align to TRBD2. CDR1 and CDR2 from the germline V gene are LGHNA and YNFKEQ. The CDR3 length is 17 residues. V shed 3 bases and J 4 bases; nucleotides not matched to a gene: 10. CDR3 in DNA: TGTGCCAGCAGCCATCCACGAGCGGGAGGTCTGTACAATGAGCAGTTCTTC. As protein: CASSHPRAGGLYNEQFF.

The rearrangement joins TRBV5-6 to TRBJ2-1, with D maybe TRBD2 (5 bases). This CDR3 comprises 14 residues. The germline CDR1 and CDR2 sequences are SGHDT and YYEEEE. Deletions cut 3 bases from V and 7 bases from J, with 14 bases between. CDR3 sequence: CASSWTGGRNEQFF. In DNA, the CDR3 is TGTGCCAGCAGCTGGACTGGAGGTAGGAATGAGCAGTTCTTC.

The rearrangement uses TRBV14 and TRBJ1-1; D ambiguous. The CDR3 spans 17 residues. Looked up from germline, CDR1 is SGHDN and CDR2 is FVKESK. Trimming removed 1 base at V and 0 bases at J, with 15 bases between. The CDR3 spells CASSQVAAASMNTEAFF. CDR3 coding DNA: TGTGCCAGCAGCCAAGTGGCGGCAGCAAGCATGAACACTGAAGCTTTCTTT.

CDR3 DNA: TGTGCCACAGCAAGTGTCAGGGGGCCCTACAATGAGCAGTTCTTC. Its translation: CATASVRGPYNEQFF. The V and J genes are TRBV2 and TRBJ2-1; 8 positions agree with TRBD1. Trimming at V came to 10 bases and at J to 2 bases, leaving 10 bases not matched to a gene. CDR1 and CDR2 from the germline V gene are SNHLY and FYNNEI. CDR3 length: 15 amino acids.

The chain uses TRBV25-1 and TRBJ2-5, with a tentative D call TRBD1 (6 bases). The J call is uncertain, as TRBJ2-7 better fits the DNA end. This CDR3 comprises 13 residues. The germline gives CDR1 MGHDK, CDR2 SYGVNS. The CDR3 coding sequence is TGTGCCAGCGGCCACGGGACACTACGCGAGCAGTACTTC. Its translation: CASGHGTLREQYF.

The chain joins TRBV18 to TRBJ2-2; D may be TRBD1 (6 bases). CDR1 and CDR2 from the germline V gene are KGHSH and LQKENI. The length of the CDR3 is 17 residues. V gave up 2 bases and J gave up 2 bases, with 15 bases separating them. The CDR3 nucleotides read TGTGCCAGCTCACCATTGTTTGGGGGCGTCAACACCGGGGAGCTGTTTTTT. Translated, it gives CASSPLFGGVNTGELFF.

This clone has just one count. The chain has TRBV7-3 and TRBJ1-1; D uncertain. There are 13 residues in the CDR3. Deletions cut 2 bases from V and 0 bases from J, with 4 bases between. Per germline, CDR1 SGHTA and CDR2 FQGTGA. The CDR3 bases are TGTGCCAGCAGCTTACTTATGAACACTGAAGCTTTCTTT. It yields the protein CASSLLMNTEAFF.

About this clone: A read error may produce the germline difference seen at one junction end. The rearrangement uses TRBV19 and TRBJ2-6; tentative D call: TRBD2 (7 bases). This CDR3 is built from 17 residues. The germline gives CDR1 LNHDA, CDR2 SQIVND (reference sequence). CDR3: CASSIEGGWSGANVLAF. The CDR3 DNA sequence: TGTGCCAGTAGTATTGAGGGGGGGTGGTCTGGGGCCAACGTCCTGGCTTTC.